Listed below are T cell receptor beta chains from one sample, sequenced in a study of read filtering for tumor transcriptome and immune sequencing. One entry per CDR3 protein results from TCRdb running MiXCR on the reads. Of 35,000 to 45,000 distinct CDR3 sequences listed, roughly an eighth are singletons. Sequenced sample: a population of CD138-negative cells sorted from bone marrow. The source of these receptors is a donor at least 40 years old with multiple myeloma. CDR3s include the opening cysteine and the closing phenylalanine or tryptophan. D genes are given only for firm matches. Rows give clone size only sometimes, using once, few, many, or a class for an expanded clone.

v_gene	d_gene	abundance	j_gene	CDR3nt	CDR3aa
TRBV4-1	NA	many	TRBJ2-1	TGCGCCAGCAGCCAAGATCCGGGATTTTCCTACAATGAGCAGTTCTTC	CASSQDPGFSYNEQFF
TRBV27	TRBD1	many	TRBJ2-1	TGTGCCAGCAGTCCCAGACAGGGCTCCTACAATGAGCAGTTCTTC	CASSPRQGSYNEQFF
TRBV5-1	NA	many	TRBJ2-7	TGCGCCAGCAGCCCCTTAGGCAGGCTCTACGAGCAGTACTTC	CASSPLGRLYEQYF
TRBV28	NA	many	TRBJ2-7	TGTGCCAGCAGTCCCTGGGGTAGCCAGTCGCAGTACTTC	CASSPWGSQSQYF
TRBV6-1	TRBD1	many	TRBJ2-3	TGTGCCAGCACCCGGGACAGGGGAAGGTCGGATACGCAGTATTTT	CASTRDRGRSDTQYF
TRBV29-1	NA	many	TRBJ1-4	TGCAGCGTTGGGCGGGGGTCAGGCGAAAAACTGTTTTTT	CSVGRGSGEKLFF
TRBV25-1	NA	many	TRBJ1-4	TGTGCCAGCAGTGCCGACCTGCGGGAAAAACTGTTTTTT	CASSADLREKLFF
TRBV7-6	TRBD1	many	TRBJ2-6	TGTGCCAGCAGGCAGGGGACAGGGGTGCTCTCTGGGGCCAACGTCCTGACTTTC	CASRQGTGVLSGANVLTF
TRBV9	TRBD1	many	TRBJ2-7	TGTGCCAGCAGCCCGGGACAGGGATGGGACGAGCAGTACTTC	CASSPGQGWDEQYF
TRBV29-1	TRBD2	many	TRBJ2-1	TGCAGCGTGTACTCGACTAGCGGGAGTGAGCAGTTCTTC	CSVYSTSGSEQFF
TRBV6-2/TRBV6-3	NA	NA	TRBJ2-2	TGTGCCAGCAGTTACTCGATGGGCCCGATTAACACCGGGGAGCTGCTTTTT	CASSYSMGPINTGELLF
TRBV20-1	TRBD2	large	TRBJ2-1	TGCAGTGCCCTCCGGACTAGCAATGAGCAGTTCTTC	CSALRTSNEQFF
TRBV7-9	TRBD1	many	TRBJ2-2	TGTGCCAGCAGCCCCGGGACAGCTCTGGCCGGGGAGCTGTTTTTT	CASSPGTALAGELFF
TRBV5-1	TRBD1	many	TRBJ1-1	TGCGCCAGCAGCTCTGTAGATCTGACAGGGATCCGGATGAACACTGAAGCTTTCTTT	CASSSVDLTGIRMNTEAFF
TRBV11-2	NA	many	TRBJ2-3	TGTGCCAGCAGCTTAATCCTGGCGGAGGGTACGCAGTATTTT	CASSLILAEGTQYF
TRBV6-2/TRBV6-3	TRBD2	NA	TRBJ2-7	TGCGCCAGCAGTACGGGAGGAGCTACCTACGAGCGGTACTTC	CASSTGGATYERYF
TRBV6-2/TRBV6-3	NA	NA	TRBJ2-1	TGTGCCAGCAGCAAACCCCGGACCAGCGCCTGCAATGAGCAGTTCTTC	CASSKPRTSACNEQFF
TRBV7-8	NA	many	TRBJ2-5	TGTGCCAGCAGCTTACGGGCTACACAAGAGACCCAGTACTTC	CASSLRATQETQYF
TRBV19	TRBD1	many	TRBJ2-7	TGTGCCGTCGGGGACAGGGTCGGGGAGCAGTACTTC	CAVGDRVGEQYF
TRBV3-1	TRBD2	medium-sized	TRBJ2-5	TGTGCCAGCAGCCAAGAGGGGGCGGGGGGGGAGACCCAGTACTTC	CASSQEGAGGETQYF
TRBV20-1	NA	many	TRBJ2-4	TGCAGTGCCTATGACAGTCCAATAGCCAAAAACATTCAGTACTTC	CSAYDSPIAKNIQYF
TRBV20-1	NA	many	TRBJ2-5	TGCAGTGCTAGAGATCGCCGCGGCCAAGAGACCCAGTACTTC	CSARDRRGQETQYF
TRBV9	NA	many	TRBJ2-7	TGTGCCAGCAGCGCCGACGGGCCAGGGGCGTATAACGAGCAGTACTTC	CASSADGPGAYNEQYF
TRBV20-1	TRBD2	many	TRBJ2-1	TGCAGTGCTAGAGATGCGGTGCGCGGGAGCTTTGGTGAGCAGTTCTTC	CSARDAVRGSFGEQFF
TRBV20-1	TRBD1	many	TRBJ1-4	TGCAGTGCTAGCAACAGGGGTGAAAAACTGTTTTTT	CSASNRGEKLFF
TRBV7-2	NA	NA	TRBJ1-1	TGTGCCAGCAGCTTGGACGGCGGCTCTGAAGCTTTCTTT	CASSLDGGSEAFF
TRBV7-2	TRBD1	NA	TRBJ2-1	TGTGCCAGCAGGGCCACCCCCCCTCCGGGACAGGCTAATGAGCAGTTCTTC	CASRATPPPGQANEQFF
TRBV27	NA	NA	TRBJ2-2	TGTGCCAGCAGTCGGGGGACACCTCAAAACACCGGGGAGCTGTTTTTT	CASSRGTPQNTGELFF
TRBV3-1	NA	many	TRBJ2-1	TGTGCCAGCAGCCAGGGACACCTCTACAATGAGCAGTTCTTC	CASSQGHLYNEQFF
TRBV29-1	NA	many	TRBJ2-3	TGCAGCGCGGGTCGGGACCAATTCACAGATACGCAGTATTTT	CSAGRDQFTDTQYF
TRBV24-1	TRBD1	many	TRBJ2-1	TGTGCCACCAGTGACTCGGGACAGGGTATATATGAGCAGTTCTTC	CATSDSGQGIYEQFF
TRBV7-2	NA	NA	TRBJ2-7	TGTGCCAGCAGCTTAGAACAGAGCTACGAGCAGTACTTC	CASSLEQSYEQYF
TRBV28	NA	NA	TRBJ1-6	TGTGCCAGCAGTTTCTTCGTTTCACCCCTCCACTTT	CASSFFVSPLHF
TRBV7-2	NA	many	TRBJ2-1	TGTGCCAGCAGCTTAAAAACGTCGGGTGAGCAGTTCTTC	CASSLKTSGEQFF
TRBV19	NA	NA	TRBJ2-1	TGTGCCAGTGTATATGAGCAGTTCTTC	CASVYEQFF
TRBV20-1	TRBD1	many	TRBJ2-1	TGCAGCAAGGGACAGGGGCCACGGGACGGCAATGAGCAGTTCTTC	CSKGQGPRDGNEQFF
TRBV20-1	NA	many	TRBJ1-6	TGCAGTGCTAGCCCCACAGGGACCCTCAATTCACCCCTCCACTTT	CSASPTGTLNSPLHF
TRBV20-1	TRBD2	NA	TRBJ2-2	TGCAGTGCTAGAGGCGGAGCGGGATCGGTCGGGGAGCTGTTTTTT	CSARGGAGSVGELFF
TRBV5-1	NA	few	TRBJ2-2	TGCGCCAGCAGTATAGGGACGACGAACACCGGGGAGCTGTTTTTT	CASSIGTTNTGELFF
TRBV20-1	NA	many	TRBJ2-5	TGCAGTGCTAGAGATAGGTCCAGGGGACAAGAGACCCAGTACTTC	CSARDRSRGQETQYF
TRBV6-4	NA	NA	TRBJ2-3	TGTGCCAGCAGTGTTGGGACAGATACGCAGTATTTT	CASSVGTDTQYF
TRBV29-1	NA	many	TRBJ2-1	TGCAGCGTTGAAGAGACGTCCGTTGAGCAGTTCTTC	CSVEETSVEQFF
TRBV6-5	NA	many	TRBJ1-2	TGTGCCAGCAGTCAATCTACCCCTTCGGGGTATGGCTACACCTTC	CASSQSTPSGYGYTF
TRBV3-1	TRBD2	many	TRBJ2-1	TGTGCCAGCAGCCCAGGACTAGCTCCGAGCTCCTACAATGAGCAGTTCTTC	CASSPGLAPSSYNEQFF
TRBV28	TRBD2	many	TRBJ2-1	TGTGCCAGCTCATCCGGGGGCGGGAGGGCCAGTTGGAACAATGAGCAGTTCTTC	CASSSGGGRASWNNEQFF